This T cell receptor (beta chain) was recovered during a study of blood T cells in healthy people across ages. For the second PCR, which ran for roughly 6 to 12 cycles, a sample-barcoded 5' primer and a J-beta primer mix were used. MiXCR, run by TCRdb on the 5' RACE reads, gives a single entry per CDR3 protein. The table shows approximately 580,000 distinct CDR3 sequences, with around 24% occurring only once. The sample was also reused in another study, on T cells of mothers and their children.

This TCR was sampled from a boy aged 5-17 years in good health. Sequenced input: blood.

The CDR3 sequence: CASGRGGGNEQFF. The CDR3 bases are TGTGCCAGCGGGAGGGGGGGCGGCAATGAGCAGTTCTTC. This sequence joins TRBV6-4 and TRBJ2-1; maybe TRBD2 (7 bases). Looked up from germline, CDR1 is MRHNA and CDR2 is SNTAGT. The length of the CDR3 is 13 residues. With 8 bases removed from V and 6 bases from J, the gap between germline ends came to 14 bases.